The next 18 T cell receptor beta chains were all read from a single sample in a study of blood T cell repertoires in COVID-19. The table came from immunoSEQ multiplex PCR; TCRdb's copy has only in-frame clones and leaves some out. The profile shows 130,000 or so clones, 88% of them singletons. The sequenced material came from peripheral blood. All receptors come from a woman aged 55-70 years with acute or convalescent COVID-19.

J is TRBJ2-3 and V is TRBV6-5; 8 bases fit TRBD2. The CDR3 totals 16 residues. Germline V gene data show CDR1 as MNHEY and CDR2 as SVGAGI. V was clipped by 4 bases and J by 4 bases; unmatched bases: 10. CDR3: CASSSGTRGFSDTQYF. CDR3 coding DNA: TGTGCCAGCAGTTCCGGGACTAGGGGATTTTCAGATACGCAGTATTTT.

The chain carries TRBV6-6 and TRBJ2-7; TRBD1 might be the D (5 bases). The CDR3 runs to 16 residues. V gave up 0 bases and J gave up 3 bases, with 15 bases separating them. The germline V gene encodes CDR1 MNHNY and CDR2 SVGAGI (reference sequence). The CDR3 DNA follows: TGTGCCAGCAGTTACTCGATCCCAGGGAAGGTCTACGAGCAGTACTTC. It translates to CASSYSIPGKVYEQYF.

The rearrangement joins TRBV5-1 to TRBJ2-1; 7 positions match TRBD2. The CDR3 extends over 15 amino acids. Trimming took 4 bases from V and 5 from J; bases not matched to a gene: 9. The germline V gene encodes CDR1 SGHRS and CDR2 YFSETQ. The CDR3, as DNA: TGCGCCAGCAGCCCCCTAGGCGGGGGAGACAATGAGCAGTTCTTC. Its protein is CASSPLGGGDNEQFF.

The chain is built from TRBV19 and TRBJ1-1; 7 nucleotides agree with TRBD1. CDR3 length equals 16 residues. The V gene's germline CDR1 is LNHDA and CDR2 SQIVND (reference sequence). The trim removed 4 bases at V and 1 base at J, leaving 9 bases unmatched. CDR3 sequence: CASSSPPTGRNTEAFF. The CDR3 nucleotides are TGTGCCAGTAGTAGTCCTCCGACAGGGCGGAACACTGAAGCTTTCTTT.

The chain uses TRBV20-1 and TRBJ1-1; D may be TRBD1 (5 bases). The V gene lost 3 bases and the J gene lost 1 base, with 18 bases spanning the gap. The CDR3 spans 16 residues. Per the germline V gene, CDR1 is DFQATT and CDR2 is SNEGSKA (reference sequence). CDR3 sequence reads: CSASPIDSKPNTEAFF. The DNA of the CDR3 is TGCAGTGCTAGTCCAATAGACAGCAAACCGAACACTGAAGCTTTCTTT.

The chain employs TRBV12-3 or TRBV12-4 and TRBJ1-5, with 9 bases matching TRBD1. Trimming at V came to 6 bases and at J to 7 bases, leaving 4 bases not matched to a gene. The CDR3 extends over 13 amino acids. CDR3 amino acids: CASRGQGLQPQHF. CDR3 in DNA: TGTGCCAGCAGGGGACAGGGTTTACAGCCCCAGCATTTT.

The CDR3 DNA is TGTGCCAGCGGCGGAGCTGACAGCCCGCGGGGTGGCTACACCTTC. It specifies CASGGADSPRGGYTF. The J gene is TRBJ1-2, the V gene TRBV5-4; a weak D match, TRBD1 (5 bases). Trimming left V 7 bases short and J 7 bases short, with 23 bases between. Germline CDR1 is SGHNT and CDR2 is YYREEE (reference sequence). CDR3 length equals 15 residues.

The V call is TRBV7-2, the J call TRBJ2-1; 8 bases agree with TRBD1. Looked up from germline, CDR1 is SGHTA and CDR2 is FQGNSA. Trimming cost V 2 bases and J 9 bases; bases outside gene matches: 6. The CDR3 spans 14 residues. CDR3 nucleotide sequence: TGTGCCAGCAGCTTACCGGACAGGGCGGGTGAGCAGTTCTTC. It is translated as CASSLPDRAGEQFF.

This chain connects TRBV3-1 (or the pseudogene TRBV3-2) to TRBJ1-4; no clear D. The CDR3 runs 14 residues. Germline loops: CDR1 LGHDT, CDR2 YNNKEL (reference sequence). V gave up 4 bases and J gave up 1 base, with 7 bases separating them. The CDR3 is CASSRRGTNEKLFF. CDR3 sequence (DNA): TGTGCCAGCAGCCGTAGAGGAACTAATGAAAAACTGTTTTTT.

The rearrangement joins TRBV7-8 to TRBJ1-3; unclear D gene. The ends were cut back, 0 bases at V and 0 bases at J, with 12 bases in the middle. The CDR3 loop spans 17 amino acids. Germline V gene sequence: CDR1 SGHVS, CDR2 FQNEAQ. CDR3 bases: TGTGCCAGCAGCTTAGCGGGCAGATGGATCTCTGGAAACACCATATATTTT. It yields the protein CASSLAGRWISGNTIYF.

The chain joins TRBV28 to TRBJ1-1, with unresolved D. This CDR3 has 14 residues. Germline assignment: CDR1 MDHEN and CDR2 SYDVKM. The germline V and J ends were trimmed by 4 bases and 1 base, with 10 bases remaining between them. The CDR3 DNA follows: TGTGCCAGCAGTTGGGAGCCGGGGAACACTGAAGCTTTCTTT. It encodes CASSWEPGNTEAFF. Based on the CDR3 plus reference TRBV28 and TRBJ1-1, the full variable domain is DVKVTQSSRYLVKRTGEKVFLECVQDMDHENMFWYRQDPGLGLRLIYFSYDVKMKEKGDIPEGYSVSREKKERFSLILESASTNQTSMYLCASSWEPGNTEAFFGQGTRLTVV.

The J gene is TRBJ1-1, the V gene TRBV19; TRBD1 is a possible D gene (6 bases). The CDR3 contains 18 residues. Germline V gene lookup returns CDR1 LNHDA and CDR2 SQIVND (reference sequence). V was clipped by 6 bases and J by 0 bases, with 23 bases between them. The CDR3, as DNA: TGTGCCAGTAGAAAGGGGGAAGAGGGGTCTCCCATGAACACTGAAGCTTTCTTT. Its protein product is CASRKGEEGSPMNTEAFF.

The chain recombines TRBV19 with TRBJ1-2; D unclear. The CDR3 is 15 amino acids. V was clipped by 1 base and J by 2 bases, with 11 bases between them. Germline V CDR1 and CDR2: LNHDA, SQIVND (reference sequence). The chain's CDR3 is CASSIVGGGNYGYTF. The CDR3 DNA reads as TGTGCCAGTAGTATAGTAGGCGGCGGCAACTATGGCTACACCTTC.

The chain joins TRBV4-1 to TRBJ2-5; 10 bases match TRBD2. This CDR3 comprises 20 residues. V lost 1 base and J lost 5; bases outside the gene matches: 19. The germline V gene encodes CDR1 MGHRA and CDR2 YSYEKL. CDR3 nucleotides: TGCGCCAGCAGCCAAGTAAGGAGGGTAGCGGGGGGCCGCGAATCGGAGACCCAGTACTTC. Translation gives CASSQVRRVAGGRESETQYF.

This clone has only one observation. This chain uses TRBV6-5 with TRBJ1-5; TRBD1 matches 7 bases. From germline, CDR1 is MNHEY and CDR2 SVGAGI. After removal of 0 bases from V and 7 bases from J, the junction contained 6 bases not matched to a gene. This CDR3 contains 15 residues. CDR3 loop: CASSYSRGQGQPQHF. DNA of the CDR3: TGTGCCAGCAGTTACTCAAGGGGGCAGGGGCAGCCCCAGCATTTT.

This chain connects TRBV7-8 to TRBJ1-1, with 7 nucleotides matching TRBD1. The CDR3 length is 14 residues. Germline CDR1 is SGHVS and CDR2 is FQNEAQ. Trimming took 5 bases from V and 5 from J; bases not matched to a gene: 8. The CDR3 sequence: CASSPLQGLTEAFF. CDR3 DNA: TGTGCCAGCAGCCCACTACAGGGGTTGACTGAAGCTTTCTTT.

This rearrangement joins TRBV16 to TRBJ2-7, with 7 bases aligning to TRBD1. CDR1 is KGHSY and CDR2 is FQNENV in the germline V gene. Unmatched junction bases numbered 12, after V lost 4 bases and J lost 3 bases. There are 16 residues in the CDR3. CDR3 amino acids: CASSRARQGVGYEQYF. CDR3 coding DNA: TGTGCCAGCAGCCGAGCTCGACAGGGAGTGGGCTACGAGCAGTACTTC.

The chain combines TRBV16 with TRBJ1-4, with unresolved D. V was cut by 4 bases and J by 17 bases, with 17 bases left in between. The germline gives CDR1 KGHSY, CDR2 FQNENV. The CDR3 covers 12 residues. CDR3 sequence (DNA): TGTGCCAGCAGCCTAATCAGAGGCCCTTCTTTTTTT. Translation gives CASSLIRGPSFF. The whole variable domain, filled in from reference TRBV16 and TRBJ1-4, reads GEEVAQTPKHLVRGEGQKAKLYCAPIKGHSYVFWYQQVLKNEFKFLISFQNENVFDETGMPKERFSAKCLPNSPCSLEIQATKLEDSAVYFCASSLIRGPSFFGSGTQLSVL.